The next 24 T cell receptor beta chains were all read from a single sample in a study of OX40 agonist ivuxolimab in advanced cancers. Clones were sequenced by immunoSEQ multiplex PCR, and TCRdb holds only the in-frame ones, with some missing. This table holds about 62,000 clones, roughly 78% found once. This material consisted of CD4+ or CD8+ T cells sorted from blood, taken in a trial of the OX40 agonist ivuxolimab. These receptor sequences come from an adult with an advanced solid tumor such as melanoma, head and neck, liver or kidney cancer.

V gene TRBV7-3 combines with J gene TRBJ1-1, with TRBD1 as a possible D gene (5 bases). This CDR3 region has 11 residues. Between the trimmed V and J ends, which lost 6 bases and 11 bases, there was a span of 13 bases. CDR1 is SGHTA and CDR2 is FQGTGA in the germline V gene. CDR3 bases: TGTGCCAGCAGTCGGGGCCTTGCTGCTTTCTTT. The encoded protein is CASSRGLAAFF. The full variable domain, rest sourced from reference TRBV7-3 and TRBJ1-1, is GAGVSQTPSNKVTEKGKYVELRCDPISGHTALYWYRQSLGQGPEFLIYFQGTGAADDSGLPNDRFFAVRPEGSVSTLKIQRTERGDSAVYLCASSRGLAAFFGQGTRLTVV.

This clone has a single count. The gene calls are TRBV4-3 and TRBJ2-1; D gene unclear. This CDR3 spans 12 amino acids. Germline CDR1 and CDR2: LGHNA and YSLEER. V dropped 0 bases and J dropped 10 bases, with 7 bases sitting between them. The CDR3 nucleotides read TGCGCCAGCAGCCAAGATTCAGCGGAGCAGTTCTTC. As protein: CASSQDSAEQFF.

The CDR3 DNA reads TGTGCCAGCAGCCCCCCTGGGGTCTACAACTCACCCCTCCACTTT. This encodes CASSPPGVYNSPLHF. This chain links TRBV9 with TRBJ1-6; no firm D call. Per the germline V gene, CDR1 is SGDLS and CDR2 is YYNGEE. The CDR3 totals 15 residues. Trimming took off 4 bases at V and 10 bases at J, with 18 bases between the two ends. Full variable domain (outside the CDR3, taken from reference TRBV9 and TRBJ1-6): DSGVTQTPKHLITATGQRVTLRCSPRSGDLSVYWYQQSLDQGLQFLIQYYNGEERAKGNILERFSAQQFPDLHSELNLSSLELGDSALYFCASSPPGVYNSPLHFGNGTRLTVT.

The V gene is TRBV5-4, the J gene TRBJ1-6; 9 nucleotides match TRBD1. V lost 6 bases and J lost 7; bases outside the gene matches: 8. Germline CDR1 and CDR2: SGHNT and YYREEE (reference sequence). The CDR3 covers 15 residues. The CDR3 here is CASNTGGAENSPLHF. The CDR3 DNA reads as TGTGCCAGCAACACAGGGGGCGCGGAAAATTCACCCCTCCACTTT.

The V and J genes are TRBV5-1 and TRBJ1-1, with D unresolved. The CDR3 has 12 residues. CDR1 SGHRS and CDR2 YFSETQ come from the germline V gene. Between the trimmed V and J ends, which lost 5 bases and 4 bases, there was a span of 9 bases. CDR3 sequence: CASSGGSTEAFF. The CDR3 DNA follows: TGCGCCAGCAGTGGTGGAAGCACTGAAGCTTTCTTT.

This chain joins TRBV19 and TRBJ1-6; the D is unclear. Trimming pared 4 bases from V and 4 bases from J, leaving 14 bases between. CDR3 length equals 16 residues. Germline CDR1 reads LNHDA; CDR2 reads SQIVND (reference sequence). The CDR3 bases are TGTGCCAGTAGTAACTACTTCGATCCGTATAATTCACCCCTCCACTTT. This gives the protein CASSNYFDPYNSPLHF.

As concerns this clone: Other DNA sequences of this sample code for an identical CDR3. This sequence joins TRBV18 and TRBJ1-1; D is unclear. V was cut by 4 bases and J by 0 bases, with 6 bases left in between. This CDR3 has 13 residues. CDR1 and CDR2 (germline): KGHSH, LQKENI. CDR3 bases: TGTGCCAGCTCACAAGTTATGAACACTGAAGCTTTCTTT. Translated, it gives CASSQVMNTEAFF.

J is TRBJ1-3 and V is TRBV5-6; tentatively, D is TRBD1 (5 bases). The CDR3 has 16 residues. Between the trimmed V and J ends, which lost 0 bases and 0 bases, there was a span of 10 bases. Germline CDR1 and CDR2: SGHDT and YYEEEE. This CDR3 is CASSLARDHSGNTIYF. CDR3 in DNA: TGTGCCAGCAGCTTGGCCCGGGACCACTCTGGAAACACCATATATTTT. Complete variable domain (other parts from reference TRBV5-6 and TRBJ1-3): DAGVTQSPTHLIKTRGQQVTLRCSPKSGHDTVSWYQQALGQGPQFIFQYYEEEERQRGNFPDRFSGHQFPNYSSELNVNALLLGDSALYLCASSLARDHSGNTIYFGEGSWLTVV.

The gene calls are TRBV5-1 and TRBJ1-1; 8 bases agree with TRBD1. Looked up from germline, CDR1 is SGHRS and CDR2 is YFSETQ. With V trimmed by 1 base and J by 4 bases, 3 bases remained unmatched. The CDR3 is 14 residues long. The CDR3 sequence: CASSLQGASTEAFF. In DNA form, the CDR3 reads TGCGCCAGCAGCTTGCAGGGGGCGAGCACTGAAGCTTTCTTT.

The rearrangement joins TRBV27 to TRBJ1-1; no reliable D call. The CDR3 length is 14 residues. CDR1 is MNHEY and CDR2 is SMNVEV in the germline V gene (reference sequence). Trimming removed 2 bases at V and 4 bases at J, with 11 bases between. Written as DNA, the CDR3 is TGTGCCAGCAGTTTAGGCCCGGGCCTCACTGAAGCTTTCTTT. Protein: CASSLGPGLTEAFF.

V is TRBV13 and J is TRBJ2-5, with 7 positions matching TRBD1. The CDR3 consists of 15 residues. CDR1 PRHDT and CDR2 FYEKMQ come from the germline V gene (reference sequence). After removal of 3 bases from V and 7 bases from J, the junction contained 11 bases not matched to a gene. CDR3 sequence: CASSFTGDSEGTQYF. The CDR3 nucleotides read TGTGCCAGCAGCTTTACCGGGGACAGCGAAGGGACCCAGTACTTC.

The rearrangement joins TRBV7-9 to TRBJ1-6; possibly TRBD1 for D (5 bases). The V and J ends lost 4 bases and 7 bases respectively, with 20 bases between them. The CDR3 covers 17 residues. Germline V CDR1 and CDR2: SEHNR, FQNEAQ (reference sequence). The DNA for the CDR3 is TGTGCCAGCAGCTCCACTGTGCACGGGACCTCCAATTCACCCCTCCACTTT. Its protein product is CASSSTVHGTSNSPLHF.

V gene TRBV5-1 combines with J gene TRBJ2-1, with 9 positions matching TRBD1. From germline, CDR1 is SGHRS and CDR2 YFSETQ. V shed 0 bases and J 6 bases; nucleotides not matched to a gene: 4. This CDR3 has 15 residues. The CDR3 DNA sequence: TGCGCCAGCAGCTTGGACGGGACAGGGCCCAATGAGCAGTTCTTC. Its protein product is CASSLDGTGPNEQFF.

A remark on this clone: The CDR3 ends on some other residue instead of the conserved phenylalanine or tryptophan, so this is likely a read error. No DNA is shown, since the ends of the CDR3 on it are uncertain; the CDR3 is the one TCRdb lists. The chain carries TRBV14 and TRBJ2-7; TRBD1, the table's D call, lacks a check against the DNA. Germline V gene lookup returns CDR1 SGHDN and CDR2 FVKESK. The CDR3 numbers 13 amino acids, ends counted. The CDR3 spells CASRATGVNPVSL.

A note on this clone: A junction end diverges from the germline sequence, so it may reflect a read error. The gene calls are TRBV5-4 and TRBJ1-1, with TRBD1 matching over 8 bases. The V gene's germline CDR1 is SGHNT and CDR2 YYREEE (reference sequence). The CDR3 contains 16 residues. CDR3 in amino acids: CASSSQGARTDTEALF. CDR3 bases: TGTGCCAGCAGCTCCCAGGGGGCTAGAACGGACACTGAAGCTCTCTTT. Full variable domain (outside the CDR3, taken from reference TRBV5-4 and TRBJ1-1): ETGVTQSPTHLIKTRGQQVTLRCSSQSGHNTVSWYQQALGQGPQFIFQYYREEENGRGNFPPRFSGLQFPNYSSELNVNALELDDSALYLCASSSQGARTDTEALFGQGTRLTVV.

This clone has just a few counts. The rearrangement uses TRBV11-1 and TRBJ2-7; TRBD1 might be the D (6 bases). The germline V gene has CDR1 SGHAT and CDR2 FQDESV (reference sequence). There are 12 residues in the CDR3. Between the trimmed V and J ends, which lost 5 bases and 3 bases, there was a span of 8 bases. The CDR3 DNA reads TGTGCCAGCAGCCCGACAGGCTACGAGCAGTACTTC. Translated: CASSPTGYEQYF.

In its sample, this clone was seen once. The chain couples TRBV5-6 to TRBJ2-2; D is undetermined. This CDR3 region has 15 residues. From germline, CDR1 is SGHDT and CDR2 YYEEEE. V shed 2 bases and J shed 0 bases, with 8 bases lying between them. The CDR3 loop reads CASSFLVTNTGELFF. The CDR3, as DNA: TGTGCCAGCAGCTTTCTGGTAACGAACACCGGGGAGCTGTTTTTT.

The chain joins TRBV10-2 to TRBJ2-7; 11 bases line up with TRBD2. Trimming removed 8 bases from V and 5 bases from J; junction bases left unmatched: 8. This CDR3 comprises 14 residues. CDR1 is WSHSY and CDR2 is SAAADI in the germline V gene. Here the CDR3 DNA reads TGCGCCAGCGGTAGCGGGGGGGCACTCAACGAGCAGTACTTC. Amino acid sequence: CASGSGGALNEQYF.

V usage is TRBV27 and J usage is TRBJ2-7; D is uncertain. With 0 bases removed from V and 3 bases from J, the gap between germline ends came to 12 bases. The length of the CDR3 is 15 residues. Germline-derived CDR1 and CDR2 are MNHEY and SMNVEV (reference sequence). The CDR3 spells CASSLSFRVDYEQYF. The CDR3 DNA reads TGTGCCAGCAGTTTATCGTTTAGGGTGGACTACGAGCAGTACTTC.

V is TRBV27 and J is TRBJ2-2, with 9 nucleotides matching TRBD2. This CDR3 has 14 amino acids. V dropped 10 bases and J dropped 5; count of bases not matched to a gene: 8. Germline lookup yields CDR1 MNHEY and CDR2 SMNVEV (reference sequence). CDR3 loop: CATTVAGATGELFF. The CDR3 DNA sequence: TGTGCCACAACCGTAGCGGGAGCGACCGGGGAGCTGTTTTTT.

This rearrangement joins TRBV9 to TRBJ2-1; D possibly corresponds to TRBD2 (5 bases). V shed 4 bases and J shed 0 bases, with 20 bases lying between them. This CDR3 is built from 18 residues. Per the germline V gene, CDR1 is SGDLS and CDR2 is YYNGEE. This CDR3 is CASSRASSRLSSYNEQFF. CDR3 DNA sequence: TGTGCCAGCAGCCGGGCTAGCAGTCGCTTAAGCTCCTACAATGAGCAGTTCTTC.

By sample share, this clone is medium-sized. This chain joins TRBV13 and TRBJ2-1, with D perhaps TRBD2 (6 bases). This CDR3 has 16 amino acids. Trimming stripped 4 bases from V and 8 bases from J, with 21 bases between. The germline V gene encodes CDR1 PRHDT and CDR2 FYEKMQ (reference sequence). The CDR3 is CASSSGSEGRGDEQFF. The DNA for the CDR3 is TGTGCCAGCAGCTCGGGAAGCGAGGGCCGCGGGGATGAGCAGTTCTTC. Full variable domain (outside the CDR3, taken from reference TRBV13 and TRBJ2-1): AAGVIQSPRHLIKEKRETATLKCYPIPRHDTVYWYQQGPGQDPQFLISFYEKMQSDKGSIPDRFSAQQFSDYHSELNMSSLELGDSALYFCASSSGSEGRGDEQFFGPGTRLTVL.

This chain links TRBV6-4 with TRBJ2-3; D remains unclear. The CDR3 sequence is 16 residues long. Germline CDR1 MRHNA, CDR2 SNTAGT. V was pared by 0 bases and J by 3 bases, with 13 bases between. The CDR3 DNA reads TGTGCCAGCAGTGACTCATTGGGGTTGGGGACAGATACGCAGTATTTT. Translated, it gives CASSDSLGLGTDTQYF.

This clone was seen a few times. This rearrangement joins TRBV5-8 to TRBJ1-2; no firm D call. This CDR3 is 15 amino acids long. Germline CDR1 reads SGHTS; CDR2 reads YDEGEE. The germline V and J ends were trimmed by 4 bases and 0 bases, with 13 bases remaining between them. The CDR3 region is CASSRRGLTNYGYTF. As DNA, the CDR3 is TGTGCCAGCAGCCGTAGAGGACTGACTAACTATGGCTACACCTTC. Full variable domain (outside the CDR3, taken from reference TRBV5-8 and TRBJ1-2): EAGVTQSPTHLIKTRGQQATLRCSPISGHTSVYWYQQALGLGLQFLLWYDEGEERNRGNFPPRFSGRQFPNYSSELNVNALELEDSALYLCASSRRGLTNYGYTFGSGTRLTVV.